This T cell receptor beta chain came from a study of T cells in Graves' hyperthyroidism and ophthalmopathy. This clonotype was detected a few times. V lost 3 bases and J lost 3, with 14 bases in between. The germline V gene encodes CDR1 LNHDA and CDR2 SQIVND (reference sequence). There are 15 residues in the CDR3. RNA transcripts were the template for amplifying TCR beta CDR3 regions. With the HTBI primer set, the TCR CDR3 went through a first round of RT-PCR. TCRdb reprocessed the multiplex PCR reads with MiXCR, giving one entry per CDR3 protein. The sample yields some 550,000 distinct CDR3 sequences, 20% to 25% seen once.

Source material: blood. This receptor was obtained from a man aged 18 to 29 with Graves' hyperthyroidism. This rearrangement joins TRBV19 to TRBJ2-5, with a weak D call TRBD1 (5 bases). In DNA, the CDR3 is TGTGCCAGTAGTATTCAAGGGGCCAGGGAAGAGACCCAGTACTTC. This encodes CASSIQGAREETQYF. Looking up the rest from reference TRBV19 and TRBJ2-5 gives the full variable domain: DGGITQSPKYLFRKEGQNVTLSCEQNLNHDAMYWYRQDPGQGLRLIYYSQIVNDFQKGDIAEGYSVSREKKESFPLTVTSAQKNPTAFYLCASSIQGAREETQYFGPGTRLLVL.